The present T cell receptor (beta chain) was sequenced within a study of early stage breast cancer tumors. The overall study: Of roughly 17 invasive breast tumors, about a dozen were hormone receptor-positive, HER2-negative.

Sequencing used immunoSEQ multiplex PCR; TCRdb keeps in-frame clones, though not all of them. Altogether tens of thousands of clones are present, 74% being singletons, with the ten largest covering about 4.7%. The V and J ends lost 1 base and 3 bases, in that order; junction bases with no gene match: 1. CDR3 length equals 13 residues. CDR1 and CDR2 from the germline V gene are SGHRS and YFSETQ. Whole-study results and caveats: Tumors had approximately 2.7-fold higher T cell density and higher clonality than adjacent normal breast tissue.

With respect to this clone: Its target is unknown.

The TCR sequence derives from a person aged 40 to 49 with breast cancer. The V gene is TRBV5-1, the J gene TRBJ2-7; 7 bases are shared with TRBD1. Sequencing was done on a sample of blood. This CDR3 is CASSLYRGYEQYF. For the CDR3, the DNA is TGCGCCAGCAGCTTGTACAGGGGCTACGAGCAGTACTTC.